The clone carrying this T cell receptor beta chain was observed many times. The antigen is unknown. This sample stems from a study of regulatory T cells in long-lasting Graves disease. HTBI primers from iRepertoire and Arm-PCR of CDR3 regions yielded the TCR beta libraries. Via MiXCR, TCRdb re-called the multiplex PCR reads, giving one row per CDR3 protein. The sample records over 200,000 distinct CDR3 sequences, 18% being singletons. The time point denotes: newly diagnosed GD, antithyroid drugs for less than 3 months. Researchers made the TCR library from RNA that was extracted from PBMCs. Graves' disease diagnosis was established per American Thyroid Association guidelines. CDR3 length: 14 residues. V shed 5 bases and J 6 bases; nucleotides not matched to a gene: 9. The germline CDR1 and CDR2 sequences are SNHLY and FYNNEI. Whole-study results and caveats: The study found persistent patients shared more public clonotypes (around 2,500) than new patients (about 890). Rather than thyroid tissue, only peripheral blood underwent study. Newly diagnosed disease favored TRBV20-1 and TRBJ2-1 over persistent disease.

The chain recombines TRBV2 with TRBJ1-1; TRBD1 agrees at 7 bases. The specimen comprised peripheral blood mononuclear cells (PBMCs), sampled at new diagnosis, from a patient treated with antithyroid drugs. The TCR originated in a female donor with Graves disease. CDR3 DNA: TGTGCCAGCAGTACTAGAACAGGGGTCCCTGAAGCTTTCTTT. Its protein is CASSTRTGVPEAFF.